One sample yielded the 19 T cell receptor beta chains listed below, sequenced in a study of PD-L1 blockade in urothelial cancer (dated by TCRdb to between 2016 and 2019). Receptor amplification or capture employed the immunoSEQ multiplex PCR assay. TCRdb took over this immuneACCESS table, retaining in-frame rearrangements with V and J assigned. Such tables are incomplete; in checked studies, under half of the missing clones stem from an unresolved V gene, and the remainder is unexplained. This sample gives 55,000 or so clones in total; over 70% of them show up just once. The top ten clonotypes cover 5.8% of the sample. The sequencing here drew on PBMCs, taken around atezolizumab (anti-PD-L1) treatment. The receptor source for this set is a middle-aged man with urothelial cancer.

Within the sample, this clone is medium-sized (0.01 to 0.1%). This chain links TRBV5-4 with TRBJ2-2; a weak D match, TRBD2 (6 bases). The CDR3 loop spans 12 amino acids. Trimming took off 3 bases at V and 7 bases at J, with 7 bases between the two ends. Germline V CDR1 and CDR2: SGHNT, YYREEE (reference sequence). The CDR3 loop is CASSSGVGELFF. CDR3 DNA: TGTGCCAGCAGCTCGGGAGTCGGGGAGCTGTTTTTT.

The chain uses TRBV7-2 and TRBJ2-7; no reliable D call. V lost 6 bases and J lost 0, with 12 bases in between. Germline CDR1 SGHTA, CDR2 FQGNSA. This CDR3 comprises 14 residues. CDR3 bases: TGTGCCAGCAGTTTTACTCCTCGCTCCTACGAGCAGTACTTC. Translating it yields CASSFTPRSYEQYF.

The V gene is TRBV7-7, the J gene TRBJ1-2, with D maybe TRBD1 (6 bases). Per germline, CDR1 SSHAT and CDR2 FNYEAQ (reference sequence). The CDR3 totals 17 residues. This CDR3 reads CASSVENDRLSNYGYTF. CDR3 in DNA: TGTGCTAGCTCCGTGGAGAACGACAGGTTGTCTAACTATGGCTACACCTTC.

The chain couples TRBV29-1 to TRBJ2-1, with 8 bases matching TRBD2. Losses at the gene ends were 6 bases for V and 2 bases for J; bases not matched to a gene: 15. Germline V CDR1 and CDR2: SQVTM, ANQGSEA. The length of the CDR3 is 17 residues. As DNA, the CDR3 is TGCAGCGTCAGCGACCGGGACTTGCGGGGGGCCTACAATGAGCAGTTCTTC. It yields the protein CSVSDRDLRGAYNEQFF.

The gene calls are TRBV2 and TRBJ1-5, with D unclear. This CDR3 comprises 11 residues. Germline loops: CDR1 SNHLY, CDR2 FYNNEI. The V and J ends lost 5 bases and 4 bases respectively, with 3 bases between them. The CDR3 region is CASSLNQPQHF. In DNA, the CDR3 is TGTGCCAGCAGTCTTAATCAGCCCCAGCATTTT.

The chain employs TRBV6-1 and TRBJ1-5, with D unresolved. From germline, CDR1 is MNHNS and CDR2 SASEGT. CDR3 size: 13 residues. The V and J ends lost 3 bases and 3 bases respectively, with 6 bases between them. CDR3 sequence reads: CASSDLYNQPQHF. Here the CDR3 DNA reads TGTGCCAGCAGTGATCTGTACAATCAGCCCCAGCATTTT.

The CDR3 DNA reads TGTGCCAGCAAAGAGACTTTGAATCAGCCCCAGCATTTT. Encoded protein: CASKETLNQPQHF. The gene calls are TRBV6-1 and TRBJ1-5; D is unclear. The CDR3 has 13 amino acids. V was pared by 7 bases and J by 4 bases, with 11 bases between. Germline V CDR1 and CDR2: MNHNS, SASEGT.

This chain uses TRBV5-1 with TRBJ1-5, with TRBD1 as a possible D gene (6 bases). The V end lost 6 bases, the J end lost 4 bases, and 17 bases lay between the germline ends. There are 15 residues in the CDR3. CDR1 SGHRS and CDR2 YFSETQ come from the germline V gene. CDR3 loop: CASKADSLSNQPQHF. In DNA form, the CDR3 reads TGCGCCAGCAAAGCGGACAGCTTGTCTAATCAGCCCCAGCATTTT.

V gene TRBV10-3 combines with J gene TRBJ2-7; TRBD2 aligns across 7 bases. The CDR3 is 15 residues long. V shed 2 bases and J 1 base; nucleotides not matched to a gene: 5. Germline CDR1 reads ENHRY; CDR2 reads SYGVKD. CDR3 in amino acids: CAISEPTSLSYEQYF. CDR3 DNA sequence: TGTGCCATCAGTGAGCCGACTAGCCTTTCCTACGAGCAGTACTTC.

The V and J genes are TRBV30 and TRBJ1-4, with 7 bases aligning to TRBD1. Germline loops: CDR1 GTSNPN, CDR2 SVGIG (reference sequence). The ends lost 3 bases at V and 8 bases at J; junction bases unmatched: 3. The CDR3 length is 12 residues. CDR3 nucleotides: TGTGCCTGGAGGGGACAGAAAGAAAAACTGTTTTTT. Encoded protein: CAWRGQKEKLFF.

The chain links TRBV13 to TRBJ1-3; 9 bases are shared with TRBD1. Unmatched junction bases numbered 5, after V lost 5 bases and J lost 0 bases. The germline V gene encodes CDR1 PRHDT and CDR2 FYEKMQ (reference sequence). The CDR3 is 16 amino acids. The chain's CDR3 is CASSNRGLNSGNTIYF. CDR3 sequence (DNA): TGTGCCAGCAGCAACAGGGGGCTTAACTCTGGAAACACCATATATTTT.

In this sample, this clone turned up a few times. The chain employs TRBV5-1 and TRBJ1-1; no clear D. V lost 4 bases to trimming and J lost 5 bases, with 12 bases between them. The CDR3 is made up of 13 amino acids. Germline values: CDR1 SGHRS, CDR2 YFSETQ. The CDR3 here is CASSREVGTEAFF. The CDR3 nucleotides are TGCGCCAGCAGCCGGGAAGTCGGGACTGAAGCTTTCTTT.

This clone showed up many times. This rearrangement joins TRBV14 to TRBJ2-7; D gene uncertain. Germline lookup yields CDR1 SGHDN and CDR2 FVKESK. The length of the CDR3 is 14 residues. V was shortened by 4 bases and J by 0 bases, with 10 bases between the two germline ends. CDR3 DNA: TGTGCCAGCAGCCCGTACAGTTTCTCCTACGAGCAGTACTTC. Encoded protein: CASSPYSFSYEQYF.

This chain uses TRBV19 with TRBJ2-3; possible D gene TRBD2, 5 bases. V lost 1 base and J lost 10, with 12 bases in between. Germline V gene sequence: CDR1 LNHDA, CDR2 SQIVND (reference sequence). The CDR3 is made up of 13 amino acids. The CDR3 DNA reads TGTGCCAGTAGTATAGGAGCCCGGGATCCGCAGTATTTT. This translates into CASSIGARDPQYF.

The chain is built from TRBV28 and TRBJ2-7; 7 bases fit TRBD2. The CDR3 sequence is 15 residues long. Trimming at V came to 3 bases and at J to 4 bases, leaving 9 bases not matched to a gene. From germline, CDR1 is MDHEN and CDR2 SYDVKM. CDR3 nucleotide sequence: TGTGCCAGCAGTTTCGGGCTAGCGGATCTTTACGAGCAGTACTTC. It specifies CASSFGLADLYEQYF.

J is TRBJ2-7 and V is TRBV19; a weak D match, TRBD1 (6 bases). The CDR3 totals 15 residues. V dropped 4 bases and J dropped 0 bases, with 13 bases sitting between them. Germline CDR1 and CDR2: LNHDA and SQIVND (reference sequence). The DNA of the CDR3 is TGTGCCAGTAGTACCGGACAGTCGACCTCCTACGAGCAGTACTTC. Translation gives CASSTGQSTSYEQYF.

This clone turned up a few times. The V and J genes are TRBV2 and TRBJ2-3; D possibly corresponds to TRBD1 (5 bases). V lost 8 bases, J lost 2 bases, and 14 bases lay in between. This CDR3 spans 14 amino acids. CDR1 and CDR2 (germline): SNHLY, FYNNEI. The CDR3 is CASVRALATDTQYF. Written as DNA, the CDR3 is TGTGCCAGCGTCAGGGCGCTCGCCACAGATACGCAGTATTTT. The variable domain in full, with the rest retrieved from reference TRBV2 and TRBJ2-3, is EPEVTQTPSHQVTQMGQEVILRCVPISNHLYFYWYRQILGQKVEFLVSFYNNEISEKSEIFDDQFSVERPDGSNFTLKIRSTKLEDSAMYFCASVRALATDTQYFGPGTRLTVL.

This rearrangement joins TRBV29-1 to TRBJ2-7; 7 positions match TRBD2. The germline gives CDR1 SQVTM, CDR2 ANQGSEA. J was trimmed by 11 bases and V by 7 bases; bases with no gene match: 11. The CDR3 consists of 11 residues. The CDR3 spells CSAGLEGSKYF. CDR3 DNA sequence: TGCAGCGCTGGACTAGAGGGGAGCAAGTACTTC.

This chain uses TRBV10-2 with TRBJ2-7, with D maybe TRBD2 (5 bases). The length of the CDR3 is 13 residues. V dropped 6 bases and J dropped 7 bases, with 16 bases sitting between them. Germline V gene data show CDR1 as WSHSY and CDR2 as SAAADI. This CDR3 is CASSDVGPGEQYF. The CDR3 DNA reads TGCGCCAGCAGCGATGTGGGCCCGGGGGAGCAGTACTTC.